Shown below are 9 T cell receptor beta chains from a single sample sequenced in a study of CD8 T cells in ankylosing spondylitis. From the 5' RACE reads, TCRdb called clonotypes with MiXCR, one entry per CDR3 protein. The data show about 160,000 distinct CDR3 sequences, with about 42% seen just once and 13% to 15% held by the top ten. Sequenced sample: synovial fluid, either unsorted or a sorted T cell fraction (not recorded which). The receptor set was obtained from a male donor with ankylosing spondylitis.

This rearrangement joins TRBV18 to TRBJ2-1, with D unclear. The CDR3 consists of 15 residues. Trimming removed 5 bases at V and 6 bases at J, with 17 bases between. Germline values: CDR1 KGHSH, CDR2 LQKENI. The DNA for the CDR3 is TGTGCCAGCTCATTAGGACCCCTAGGCGGCAATGAGCAGTTCTTC. This translates into CASSLGPLGGNEQFF.

A few counts support this clonotype. This sequence joins TRBV7-9 and TRBJ1-5; TRBD1 might be the D (6 bases). Trimming removed 5 bases at V and 5 bases at J, with 10 bases between. Germline CDR1 SEHNR, CDR2 FQNEAQ (reference sequence). This CDR3 has 13 residues. Here the CDR3 DNA reads TGTGCCAGCAGCGAGGACAGCTATCAGCCCCAGCATTTT. Its translation is CASSEDSYQPQHF.

This clonotype showed up just once. The CDR3 bases are TGTGCCAGCAGTTTTTTTGGCCCCGGACGGATCCAAGAGACCCAGTACTTC. Protein product: CASSFFGPGRIQETQYF. The chain joins TRBV28 to TRBJ2-5; D gene ambiguous. There are 17 residues in the CDR3. V lost 3 bases and J lost 1, with 18 bases in between. The germline V gene encodes CDR1 MDHEN and CDR2 SYDVKM.

This clonotype was picked up a small number of times. V gene TRBV28 combines with J gene TRBJ2-7; D remains ambiguous. CDR3 size: 13 residues. The germline CDR1 and CDR2 sequences are MDHEN and SYDVKM. The V gene lost 5 bases and the J gene lost 3 bases, with 11 bases spanning the gap. This CDR3 reads CASSPRHSYEQYF. The CDR3 DNA is TGTGCCAGCAGTCCTAGACACAGCTACGAGCAGTACTTC.

V gene TRBV4-1 combines with J gene TRBJ1-6; no clear D gene. CDR3 length: 15 amino acids. V lost 3 bases to trimming and J lost 5 bases, with 11 bases between them. CDR1 is MGHRA and CDR2 is YSYEKL in the germline V gene. CDR3 protein: CASSHFTVNNSPLHF. The CDR3 bases are TGCGCCAGCAGCCATTTCACAGTCAATAATTCACCCCTCCACTTT.

This clonotype was counted ten times or more. V is TRBV28 and J is TRBJ2-2, with D unclear. Looked up from germline, CDR1 is MDHEN and CDR2 is SYDVKM. V gave up 3 bases and J gave up 4 bases, with 6 bases separating them. The CDR3 length is 13 residues. CDR3 DNA: TGTGCCAGCAGTTTTCTACCCACCGGGGAGCTGTTTTTT. Protein product: CASSFLPTGELFF.

This chain links TRBV10-3 with TRBJ2-5, with 7 positions matching TRBD1. Germline lookup yields CDR1 ENHRY and CDR2 SYGVKD. V was clipped by 2 bases and J by 5 bases; unmatched bases: 5. The CDR3 runs 14 residues. DNA of the CDR3: TGTGCCATCAGTGAGATTCCCAGGGGGGAGACCCAGTACTTC. Encoded protein: CAISEIPRGETQYF.

This chain joins TRBV29-1 and TRBJ2-1; D is perhaps TRBD2 (5 bases). Germline lookup yields CDR1 SQVTM and CDR2 ANQGSEA. The V end was cut by 4 bases, the J end by 6 bases, with 7 bases between. The CDR3 loop spans 11 amino acids. The CDR3 DNA reads TGCAGCGTTGGAACTAGCAATGAGCAGTTCTTC. Translation gives CSVGTSNEQFF.

The sample holds a few counts of this clonotype. The rearrangement joins TRBV12-3 or TRBV12-4 to TRBJ2-1; possibly TRBD2 for D (6 bases). The CDR3 contains 16 residues. The V and J ends lost 2 bases and 6 bases respectively, with 17 bases between them. The CDR3 sequence is CASSLSGGAWPNEQFF. The CDR3 DNA reads TGTGCCAGCAGTTTAAGCGGCGGGGCCTGGCCCAATGAGCAGTTCTTC.